A single sample gave rise to the 26 T cell receptor beta chains below, sequenced in a study of T-cell reconstitution after alpha-beta-depleted transplantation in children. Using unique molecular identifiers, the investigators prepared the TCRbeta library. TCRdb reanalysed the PCR reads using MiXCR and keeps one entry per CDR3 protein. The profile shows about 300,000 distinct CDR3 sequences, 10% of them singletons. Sequencing was performed on PBMCs, taken before TCRalphabeta/CD19-depleted stem cell transplant. The receptors come from a boy in the first two years of life with acute myeloid leukemia, due to receive a stem cell transplant.

In its sample, this clonotype was seen a few times. This sequence joins TRBV24-1 and TRBJ2-5; D may be TRBD1 (8 bases). The CDR3 extends over 15 amino acids. From germline, CDR1 is KGHDR and CDR2 SFDVKD. Trimming pared 7 bases from V and 4 bases from J, leaving 18 bases between. DNA of the CDR3: TGTGCCACCAGCCTCGGACAGGGAGGGCGAGAGACCCAGTACTTC. Its protein product is CATSLGQGGRETQYF.

This clonotype was seen repeatedly, ten times or more. The chain joins TRBV9 to TRBJ1-6; 10 nucleotides agree with TRBD1. This CDR3 is built from 17 residues. Germline lookup yields CDR1 SGDLS and CDR2 YYNGEE. V was pared by 4 bases and J by 1 base, with 5 bases of the junction left unmatched. CDR3 in amino acids: CASSPRTGGSYNSPLHF. The CDR3 DNA sequence: TGTGCCAGCAGCCCACGGACAGGGGGATCCTATAATTCACCCCTCCACTTT.

This clonotype has at least ten counts. The chain uses TRBV7-3 and TRBJ2-3; 13 bases fit TRBD2. The trim removed 1 base at V and 3 bases at J, leaving 4 bases unmatched. CDR3 length: 17 amino acids. Germline CDR1 and CDR2: SGHTA and FQGTGA. The CDR3 region has the DNA TGTGCCAGCAGCTTAAATGGACTAGCGGGGGAAACAGATACGCAGTATTTT. Translating it yields CASSLNGLAGETDTQYF.

This clonotype was recorded at least ten times. The rearrangement joins TRBV7-9 to TRBJ2-2, with D perhaps matching TRBD1 (6 bases). The CDR3 has 13 residues. The germline CDR1 and CDR2 sequences are SEHNR and FQNEAQ (reference sequence). V was pared by 8 bases and J by 5 bases, with 12 bases between. Here the CDR3 reads CASLPDRTGELFF. CDR3 DNA sequence: TGTGCCAGCCTCCCCGACAGGACCGGGGAGCTGTTTTTT.

This clonotype has at least ten counts. The gene calls are TRBV18 and TRBJ2-6; the match to TRBD1 covers 8 bases. Trimming cost V 0 bases and J 3 bases; bases outside gene matches: 1. Per the germline V gene, CDR1 is KGHSH and CDR2 is LQKENI. The CDR3 spans 16 residues. DNA of the CDR3: TGTGCCAGCTCACCACCGGACAGGGTTGGGGCCAACGTCCTGACTTTC. Protein product: CASSPPDRVGANVLTF.

Ten or more counts support this clonotype. The chain carries TRBV20-1 and TRBJ1-5; 10 bases are shared with TRBD1. Germline trimming cut 3 bases from V and 4 bases from J; bases unmatched to any gene: 0. The CDR3 length is 13 residues. Germline V gives CDR1 DFQATT, CDR2 SNEGSKA (reference sequence). For the CDR3, the DNA is TGCAGTGCTAGGGACAGGGGGAATCAGCCCCAGCATTTT. Translating gives CSARDRGNQPQHF.

This clonotype was recorded many times. The chain employs TRBV24-1 and TRBJ2-1, with D maybe TRBD1 (6 bases). The V gene lost 4 bases and the J gene lost 2 bases, with 14 bases spanning the gap. CDR1 and CDR2 (germline): KGHDR, SFDVKD. The CDR3 consists of 16 residues. CDR3 nucleotide sequence: TGTGCCACCAGTGAACGGGACACCAGAACCTACAATGAGCAGTTCTTC. It encodes CATSERDTRTYNEQFF.

This clonotype was detected many times. The chain couples TRBV7-2 to TRBJ2-3; D uncertain. There are 15 residues in the CDR3. CDR1 is SGHTA and CDR2 is FQGNSA in the germline V gene. Trimming stripped 4 bases from V and 2 bases from J, with 13 bases between. In DNA form, the CDR3 reads TGTGCCAGCAGCTCCTACTTTCCTTACACAGATACGCAGTATTTT. Translation: CASSSYFPYTDTQYF.

In its sample, this clonotype was seen many times. The DNA for the CDR3 is TGTGCCAGCAGCTCTGACAGGGGGAATGAAAAACTGTTTTTT. Its translation: CASSSDRGNEKLFF. The chain joins TRBV7-2 to TRBJ1-4; 9 nucleotides agree with TRBD1. Germline loops: CDR1 SGHTA, CDR2 FQGNSA. This CDR3 comprises 14 residues. J was trimmed by 5 bases and V by 4 bases; bases with no gene match: 2.

This clonotype showed up many times. V is TRBV28 and J is TRBJ1-1; TRBD1 matches at 8 bases. Germline V CDR1 and CDR2: MDHEN, SYDVKM. The junction had 3 bases not matched to a gene; V was cut back by 1 base and J by 8 bases. The CDR3 runs to 13 residues. The CDR3 reads CASSLSGTGEAFF. The CDR3, as DNA: TGTGCCAGCAGTTTATCCGGGACAGGCGAAGCTTTCTTT.

This clonotype was seen ten or more times. The chain couples TRBV5-1 to TRBJ2-3; TRBD1 agrees at 7 bases. CDR1 is SGHRS, CDR2 YFSETQ, per germline. The CDR3 length is 17 residues. Trimming removed 4 bases from V and 6 bases from J; junction bases left unmatched: 17. CDR3 region: CASSPIPDRVALDTQYF. The DNA of the CDR3 is TGCGCCAGCAGCCCCATCCCCGACAGGGTGGCGTTGGATACGCAGTATTTT.

This clonotype occurred a few times. This sequence joins TRBV13 and TRBJ2-7; D is perhaps TRBD1 or TRBD2 (5 bases each). V was cut by 7 bases and J by 1 base, with 17 bases left in between. Germline CDR1 and CDR2: PRHDT and FYEKMQ (reference sequence). This CDR3 spans 15 amino acids. This chain's CDR3 is CASKILGARSYEQYF. Here the CDR3 DNA reads TGTGCCAGCAAGATACTCGGGGCGCGGTCCTACGAGCAGTACTTC.

This clonotype was seen many times. This chain joins TRBV12-3 or TRBV12-4 and TRBJ2-1, with D possibly matching TRBD1 (5 bases). The CDR3 contains 13 residues. V shed 6 bases and J shed 4 bases, with 10 bases lying between them. The CDR3 nucleotides are TGTGCCAGCAGCTTGGGGCGGTACAATGAGCAGTTCTTC. It is translated as CASSLGRYNEQFF.

This clonotype was observed at least ten times. The chain is built from TRBV5-1 and TRBJ2-7, with D hard to call. Germline V CDR1 and CDR2: SGHRS, YFSETQ. This CDR3 has 13 amino acids. V was pared by 0 bases and J by 4 bases, with 8 bases between. CDR3 bases: TGCGCCAGCAGCTTGGCAGACGGATACGAGCAGTACTTC. It specifies CASSLADGYEQYF.

This clonotype was detected ten times or more. This rearrangement joins TRBV12-3 or TRBV12-4 to TRBJ2-5, with 7 bases identical to TRBD1. Losses at the gene ends were 2 bases for V and 0 bases for J; bases not matched to a gene: 6. The CDR3 sequence is 16 residues long. The CDR3 coding sequence is TGTGCCAGCAGTTTACTCAATACAGGGGACCAAGAGACCCAGTACTTC. It yields the protein CASSLLNTGDQETQYF.

This clonotype was picked up a small number of times. This sequence joins TRBV3-1 and TRBJ2-7; D might be TRBD2 (6 bases). Germline CDR1 LGHDT, CDR2 YNNKEL (reference sequence). Trimming took off 4 bases at V and 3 bases at J, with 16 bases between the two ends. The CDR3 has 15 residues. CDR3 loop: CASSPGGALFYEQYF. CDR3 sequence (DNA): TGTGCCAGCAGCCCCGGGGGAGCCCTTTTCTACGAGCAGTACTTC.

V is TRBV18 and J is TRBJ2-3; TRBD1 matches 8 bases. Trimming at V came to 3 bases and at J to 5 bases, leaving 10 bases not matched to a gene. The CDR3 is 16 amino acids. CDR1 is KGHSH, CDR2 LQKENI, per germline. In nucleotides, the CDR3 is TGTGCCAGCTCACCCGGCGGACAGGGAACAGTAGATACGCAGTATTTT. As protein: CASSPGGQGTVDTQYF.

The rearrangement uses TRBV5-4 and TRBJ2-4, with unresolved D. This CDR3 has 15 amino acids. Between the trimmed V and J ends, which lost 2 bases and 0 bases, there was a span of 9 bases. Germline CDR1 is SGHNT and CDR2 is YYREEE (reference sequence). CDR3 residues: CASSFDGLAKNIQYF. The CDR3 DNA follows: TGTGCCAGCAGCTTTGACGGGCTAGCCAAAAACATTCAGTACTTC.

This clonotype was picked up many times. The gene calls are TRBV12-3 or TRBV12-4 and TRBJ2-1; D not certain. The V and J ends lost 3 bases and 5 bases respectively, with 14 bases between them. This CDR3 spans 15 amino acids. The CDR3 sequence: CASSFPPVAHNEQFF. CDR3 sequence (DNA): TGTGCCAGCAGTTTTCCCCCAGTAGCCCACAATGAGCAGTTCTTC.

This clonotype was counted a few times. The chain has TRBV7-2 and TRBJ2-5; the match to TRBD2 covers 9 bases. In germline, CDR1 is SGHTA, CDR2 FQGNSA. Trimming took 6 bases from V and 3 from J; bases not matched to a gene: 8. The CDR3 has 15 residues. CDR3 bases: TGTGCCAGCAGTCATACCCAGCGGGGGGAAGAGACCCAGTACTTC. Translation gives CASSHTQRGEETQYF.

Ten or more counts support this clonotype. The rearrangement links TRBV28 to TRBJ1-2; 7 bases are a match to TRBD1. Germline trimming cut 4 bases from V and 3 bases from J; bases unmatched to any gene: 5. From germline, CDR1 is MDHEN and CDR2 SYDVKM. This CDR3 comprises 14 residues. CDR3 in DNA: TGTGCCAGCAGTTCGCCCACAGGGGACTATGGCTACACCTTC. Protein sequence: CASSSPTGDYGYTF.

This clonotype was detected many times. The rearrangement uses TRBV27 and TRBJ2-7; TRBD2 matches at 10 bases. The J segment lost 4 bases and the V segment lost 7 bases, leaving 13 bases of the junction unmatched. CDR3 length equals 16 residues. Per germline, CDR1 MNHEY and CDR2 SMNVEV (reference sequence). For the CDR3, the DNA is TGTGCCAGCACTACGGAGCGGGAGGGTGGCGGGTACGAGCAGTACTTC. Translation gives CASTTEREGGGYEQYF.

The chain combines TRBV12-3 or TRBV12-4 with TRBJ2-2; no clear D. The ends were cut back, 3 bases at V and 0 bases at J, with 20 bases in the middle. There are 19 residues in the CDR3. The CDR3, as DNA: TGTGCCAGCAGTTTCGGCCTATACCATCAACGATCGAACACCGGGGAGCTGTTTTTT. Translation: CASSFGLYHQRSNTGELFF.

The chain combines TRBV27 with TRBJ1-2, with 11 bases identical to TRBD1. The germline V gene encodes CDR1 MNHEY and CDR2 SMNVEV (reference sequence). J lost 7 bases, V lost 4 bases, and 11 bases had no gene match. The CDR3 consists of 16 residues. The CDR3 nucleotides are TGTGCCAGCAGTTACCACCGGGACAGGGGGTTTGGTGGCTACACCTTC. The encoded protein is CASSYHRDRGFGGYTF.

Ten or more counts support this clonotype. This rearrangement joins TRBV20-1 to TRBJ1-2; D not certain. Germline values: CDR1 DFQATT, CDR2 SNEGSKA (reference sequence). The CDR3 has 15 residues. Trimming shortened V by 6 bases and J by 0 bases, and 17 bases separated the two germline ends. CDR3 coding DNA: TGCAGTGCCCCTAAGGCGCAGTCAGCTAACTATGGCTACACCTTC. Amino acid sequence: CSAPKAQSANYGYTF.

This clonotype showed up many times. This chain connects TRBV5-1 to TRBJ2-3, with a weak D call TRBD1 (6 bases). This CDR3 has 15 amino acids. Germline CDR1 reads SGHRS; CDR2 reads YFSETQ. V was trimmed by 5 bases and J by 0 bases, leaving 13 bases between them. For the CDR3, the DNA is TGCGCCAGCAGGGGGGCGGCCCCTAGCACAGATACGCAGTATTTT. It specifies CASRGAAPSTDTQYF.